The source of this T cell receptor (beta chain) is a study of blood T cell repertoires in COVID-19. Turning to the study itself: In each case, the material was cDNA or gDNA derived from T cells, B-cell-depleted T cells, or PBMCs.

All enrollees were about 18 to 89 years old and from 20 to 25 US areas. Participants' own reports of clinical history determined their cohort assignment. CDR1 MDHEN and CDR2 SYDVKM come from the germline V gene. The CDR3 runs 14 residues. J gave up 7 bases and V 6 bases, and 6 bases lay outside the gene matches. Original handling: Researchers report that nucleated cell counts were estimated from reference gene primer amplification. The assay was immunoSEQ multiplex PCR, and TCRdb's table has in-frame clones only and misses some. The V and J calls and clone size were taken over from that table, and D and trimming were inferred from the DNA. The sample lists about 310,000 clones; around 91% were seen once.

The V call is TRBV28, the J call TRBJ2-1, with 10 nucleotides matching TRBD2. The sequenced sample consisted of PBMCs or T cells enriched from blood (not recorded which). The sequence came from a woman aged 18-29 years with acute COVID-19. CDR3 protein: CASSLAGAENEQFF. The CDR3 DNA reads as TGTGCCAGCAGCCTAGCGGGAGCGGAAAATGAGCAGTTCTTC.